This T cell receptor beta chain was identified during a study of lung T cells in sarcoidosis with Löfgren's syndrome. Germline V lookup: CDR1 SNHLY, CDR2 FYNNEI. V was pared by 2 bases and J by 9 bases, with 5 bases of the junction left unmatched. CDR3 length equals 13 residues. TCRdb re-derived calls from the reads in MiXCR, one entry per CDR3 protein. The sample carries some 19,000 distinct CDR3 sequences, 21% recorded once. This sequence originates from a human donor with sarcoidosis (Löfgren's syndrome or another form), or a control subject (not recorded which). Specimen: CD4+ T cells from bronchoalveolar lavage. This sequence joins TRBV2 and TRBJ1-1, with 8 bases aligning to TRBD1. This chain's CDR3 is CASSERQGFKAFF. The CDR3 nucleotides read TGTGCCAGCAGTGAAAGACAGGGGTTTAAAGCTTTCTTT.